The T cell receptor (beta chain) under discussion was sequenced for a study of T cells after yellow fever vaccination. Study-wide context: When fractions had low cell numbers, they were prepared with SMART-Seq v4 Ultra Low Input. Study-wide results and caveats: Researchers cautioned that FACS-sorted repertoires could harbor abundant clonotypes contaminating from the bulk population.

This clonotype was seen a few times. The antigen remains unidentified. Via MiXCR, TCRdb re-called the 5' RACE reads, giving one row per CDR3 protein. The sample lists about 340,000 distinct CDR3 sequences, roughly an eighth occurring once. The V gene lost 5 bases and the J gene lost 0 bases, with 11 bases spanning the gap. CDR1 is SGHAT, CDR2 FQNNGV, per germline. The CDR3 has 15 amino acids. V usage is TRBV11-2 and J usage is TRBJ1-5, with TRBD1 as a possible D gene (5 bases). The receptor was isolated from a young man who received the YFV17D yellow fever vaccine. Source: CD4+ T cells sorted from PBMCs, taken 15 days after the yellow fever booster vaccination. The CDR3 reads CASSRGGTSNQPQHF. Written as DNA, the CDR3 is TGTGCCAGCAGCCGCGGGGGGACTAGCAATCAGCCCCAGCATTTT.